This T cell receptor beta chain was profiled in a study of T-cell memory formation after mild COVID-19. The V and J ends lost 6 bases and 0 bases respectively, with 12 bases between them. The CDR3 has 14 residues. The germline V gene has CDR1 MNHEY and CDR2 SVGAGI. The table lists this clonotype with a few counts. Antigen unknown. In TCRdb, the 5' RACE reads were re-called with MiXCR into one record per CDR3 protein. The sample has about 180,000 distinct CDR3 sequences; approximately 18% are singletons. Study results and limitations: Cross-reactive memory apparently joined, as some responding clones appeared in pre-infection memory. Contracting CD4+ clones were located mainly in CM and EM, and CD8+ clones in EMRA.

The sequencing input was PBMCs or a T cell subset sorted from them (not recorded which). The rearrangement links TRBV6-5 to TRBJ2-7; weak D call: TRBD1 (6 bases). The TCR was taken from a man younger than 35 who had mild COVID-19 (a few samples of this study predate the infection). Cell type and time point are not known. In DNA, the CDR3 is TGTGCCAGCAGACCCAGGGGTGGCTCCTACGAGCAGTACGTC. It is translated as CASRPRGGSYEQYV.